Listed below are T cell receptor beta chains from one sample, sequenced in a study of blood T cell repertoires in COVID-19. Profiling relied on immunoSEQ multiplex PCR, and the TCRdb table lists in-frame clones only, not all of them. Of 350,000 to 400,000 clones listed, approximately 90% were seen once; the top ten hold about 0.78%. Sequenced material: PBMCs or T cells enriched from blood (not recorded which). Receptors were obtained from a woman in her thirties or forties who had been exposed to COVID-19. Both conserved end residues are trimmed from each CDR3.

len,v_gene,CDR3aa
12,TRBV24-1,ATSVHSGGYEQY
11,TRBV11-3,ASSLTANYGYT
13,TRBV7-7,ASSPQGTSTDTQY
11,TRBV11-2,ASSRGQNYGYT
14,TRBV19,ASSILRGTKNTEAF
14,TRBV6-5,ASSYSMGGPDYEQY
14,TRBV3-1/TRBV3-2,ASSQGPTGGGNEQF
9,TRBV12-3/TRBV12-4,AIAGTGELF
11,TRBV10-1,ASSPGENYEQY
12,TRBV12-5,ASGRRGGPSIAY
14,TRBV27,ATSQELSIDNSPLH
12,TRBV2,ASTLDRLNTEAF
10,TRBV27,ASREDRTGYT
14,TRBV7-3,ASSPSTDRTGTEAF
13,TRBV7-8,ASSLVRVGNSPLH
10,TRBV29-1,SVARAPYEQY